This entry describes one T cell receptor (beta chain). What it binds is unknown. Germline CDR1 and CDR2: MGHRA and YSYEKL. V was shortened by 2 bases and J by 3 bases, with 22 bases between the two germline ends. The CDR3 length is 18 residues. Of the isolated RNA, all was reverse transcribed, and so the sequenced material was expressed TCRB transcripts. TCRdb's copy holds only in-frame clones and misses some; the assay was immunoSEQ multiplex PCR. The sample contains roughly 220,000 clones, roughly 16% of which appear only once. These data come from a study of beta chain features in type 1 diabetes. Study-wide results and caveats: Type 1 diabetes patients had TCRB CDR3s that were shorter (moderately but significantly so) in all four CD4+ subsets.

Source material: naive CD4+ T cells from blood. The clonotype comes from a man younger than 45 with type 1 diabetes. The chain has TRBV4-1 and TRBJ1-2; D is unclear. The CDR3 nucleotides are TGCGCCAGCAGCCAAACTATTGTACCGGTCGGAGGGTACTATGGCTACACCTTC. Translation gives CASSQTIVPVGGYYGYTF.